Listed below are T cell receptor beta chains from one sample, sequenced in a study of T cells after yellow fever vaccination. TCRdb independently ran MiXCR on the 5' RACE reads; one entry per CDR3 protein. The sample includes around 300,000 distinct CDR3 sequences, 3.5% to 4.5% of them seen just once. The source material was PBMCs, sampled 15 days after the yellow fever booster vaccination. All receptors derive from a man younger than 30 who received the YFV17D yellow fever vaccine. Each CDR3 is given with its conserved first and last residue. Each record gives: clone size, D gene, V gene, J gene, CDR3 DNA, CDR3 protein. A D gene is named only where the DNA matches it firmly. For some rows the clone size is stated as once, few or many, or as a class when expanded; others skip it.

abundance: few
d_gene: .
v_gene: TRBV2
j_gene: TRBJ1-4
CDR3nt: TGTGCCAGCGGGCCGACCTGGAATGAAAAACTGTTTTTT
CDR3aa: CASGPTWNEKLFF

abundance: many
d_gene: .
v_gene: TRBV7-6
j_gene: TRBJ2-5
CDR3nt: TGTGCCAGCAGCCAGACGCCAACGCAAGAGACCCAGTACTTC
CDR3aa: CASSQTPTQETQYF

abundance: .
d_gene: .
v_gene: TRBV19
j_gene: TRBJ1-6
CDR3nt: TGTGCCAGTACCACGCCTGGTAGGGGCTCCTATAATTCACCCCTCCACTTT
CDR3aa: CASTTPGRGSYNSPLHF

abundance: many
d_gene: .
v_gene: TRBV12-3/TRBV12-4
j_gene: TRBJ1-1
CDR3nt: TGTGCCAGCTCACGGGGGACTGAAGCTTTCTTT
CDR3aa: CASSRGTEAFF

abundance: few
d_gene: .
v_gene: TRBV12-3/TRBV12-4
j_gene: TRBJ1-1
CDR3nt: TGTGCCAGCAGTGACCGGGACGGTGAAGCTTTCTTT
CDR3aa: CASSDRDGEAFF

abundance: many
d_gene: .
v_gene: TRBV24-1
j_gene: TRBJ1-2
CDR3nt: TGTGCCACCAGTGATCCTCCCGCGTCCCGTGGCTACACCTTC
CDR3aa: CATSDPPASRGYTF

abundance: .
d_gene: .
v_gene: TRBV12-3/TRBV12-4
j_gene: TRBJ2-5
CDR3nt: TGTGCCAGCAGTCCGGGCCGCAGGGGGGGCCAAGAGACCCAGTACTTC
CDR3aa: CASSPGRRGGQETQYF

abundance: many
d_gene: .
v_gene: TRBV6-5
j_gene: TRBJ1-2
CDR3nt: TGTGCCAGCAGTCGAGACGGGTTCTATGGCTACACCTTC
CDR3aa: CASSRDGFYGYTF

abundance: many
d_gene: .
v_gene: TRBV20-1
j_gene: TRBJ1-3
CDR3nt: TGCAGTGCTAGAGATCCTCAAGGAAACACCATATATTTT
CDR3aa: CSARDPQGNTIYF

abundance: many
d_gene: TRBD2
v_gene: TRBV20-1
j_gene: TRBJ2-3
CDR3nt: TGCAGTGCTCGGCGCGGGGGGCCAAGCACAGATACGCAGTATTTT
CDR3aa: CSARRGGPSTDTQYF

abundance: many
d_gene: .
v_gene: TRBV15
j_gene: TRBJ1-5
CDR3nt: TGTGCCACCAGCCACGGGCATAGCAATCAGCCCCAGCATTTT
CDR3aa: CATSHGHSNQPQHF

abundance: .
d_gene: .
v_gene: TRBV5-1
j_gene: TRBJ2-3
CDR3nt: TGCGCCAGCAGCTCGTTCGACCCAAGCAGCACAGATACGCAGTATTTT
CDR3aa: CASSSFDPSSTDTQYF

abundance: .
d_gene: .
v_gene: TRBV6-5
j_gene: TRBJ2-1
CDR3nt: TGTGCCAGCAGTTACTCGAGAGGTGTGCGGAATTATGAGCAGTTCTTC
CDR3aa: CASSYSRGVRNYEQFF

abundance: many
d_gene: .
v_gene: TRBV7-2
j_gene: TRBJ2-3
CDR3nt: TGTGCCAGCAGCCCGAGGACCATTACGCAGTATTTT
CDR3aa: CASSPRTITQYF

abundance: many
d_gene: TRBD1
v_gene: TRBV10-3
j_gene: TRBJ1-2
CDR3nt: TGTGCCATCAGTGATTTCCAGACAGGGCCCAACTATGGCTACACCTTC
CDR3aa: CAISDFQTGPNYGYTF

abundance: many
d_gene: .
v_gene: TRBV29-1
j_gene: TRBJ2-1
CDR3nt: TGCAGCGTTGTACGGGGGTCCTACAATGAGCAGTTCTTC
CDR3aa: CSVVRGSYNEQFF

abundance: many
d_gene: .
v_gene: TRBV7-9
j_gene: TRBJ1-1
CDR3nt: TGTGCCAGCATCCGAGGGCCGAACACTGAAGCTTTCTTT
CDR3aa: CASIRGPNTEAFF

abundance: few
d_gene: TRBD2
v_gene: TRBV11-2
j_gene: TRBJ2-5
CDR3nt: TGTGCCAGCACGAAACAGGGCGGGGGGGAGACCCAGTACTTC
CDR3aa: CASTKQGGGETQYF

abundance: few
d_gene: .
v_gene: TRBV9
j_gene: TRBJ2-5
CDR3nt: TGTGCCAGCAGCGTAGGCGGTAAGCAAAGAGAGACCCAGTACTTC
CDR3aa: CASSVGGKQRETQYF

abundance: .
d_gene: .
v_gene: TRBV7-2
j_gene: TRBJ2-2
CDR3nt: TGTGCCAGCAGCTTGCTAGGGATCACCGGGGAGCTGTTTTTT
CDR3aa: CASSLLGITGELFF

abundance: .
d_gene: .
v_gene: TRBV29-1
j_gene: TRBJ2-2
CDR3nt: TGCAGCGTTGAAAAGGACAGCCACGCGAACACCGGGGAGCTGTTTTTT
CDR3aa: CSVEKDSHANTGELFF

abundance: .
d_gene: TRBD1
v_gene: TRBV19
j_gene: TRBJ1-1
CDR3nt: TGTGCCAGTACGGGACAGCTTAACACTGAAGCTTTCTTT
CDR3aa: CASTGQLNTEAFF

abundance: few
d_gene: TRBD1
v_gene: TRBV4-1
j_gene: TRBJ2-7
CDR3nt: TGCGCCAGCAGCCAAGGACAGGGTAGCTCCAGCTCCTACGAGCAGTACTTC
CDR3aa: CASSQGQGSSSSYEQYF

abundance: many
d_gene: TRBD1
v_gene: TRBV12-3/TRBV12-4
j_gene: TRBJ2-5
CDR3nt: TGTGCCAGCAGTCCGGGACAGATTAAAGAGACCCAGTACTTC
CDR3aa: CASSPGQIKETQYF

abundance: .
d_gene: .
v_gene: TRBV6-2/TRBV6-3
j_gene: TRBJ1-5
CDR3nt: TGTGCCAGCAGCACAGGGACCTATCAGCCCCAGCATTTT
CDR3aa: CASSTGTYQPQHF

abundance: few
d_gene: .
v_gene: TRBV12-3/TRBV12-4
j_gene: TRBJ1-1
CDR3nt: TGTGCCAGCATCACCATGGGAATCTGGATCGCTGAAGCTTTCTTT
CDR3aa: CASITMGIWIAEAFF

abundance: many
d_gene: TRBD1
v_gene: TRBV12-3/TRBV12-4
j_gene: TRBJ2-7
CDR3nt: TGTGCCAGCAGCCCACGACAGGGGGCTCACGAGCAGTACTTC
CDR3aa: CASSPRQGAHEQYF

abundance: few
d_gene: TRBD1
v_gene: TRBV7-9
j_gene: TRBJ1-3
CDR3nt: TGTGCCAGCAGCTTCGCCGGACAGGTTGGAAACACCATATATTTT
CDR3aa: CASSFAGQVGNTIYF

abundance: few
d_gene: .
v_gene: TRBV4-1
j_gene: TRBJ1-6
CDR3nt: TGCGCCAGCGGGGAGTACAGGTCTAATAATTCACCCCTCCACTTT
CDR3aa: CASGEYRSNNSPLHF

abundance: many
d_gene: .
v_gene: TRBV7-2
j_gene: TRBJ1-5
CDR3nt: TGTGCCAGCAGCTTTGACCAGTATCAGCCCCAGCATTTT
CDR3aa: CASSFDQYQPQHF

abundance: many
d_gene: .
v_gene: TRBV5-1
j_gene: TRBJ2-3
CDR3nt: TGCGCCAGCAGCTTGGCAGAGTACTCGGAAGATACGCAGTATTTT
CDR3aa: CASSLAEYSEDTQYF

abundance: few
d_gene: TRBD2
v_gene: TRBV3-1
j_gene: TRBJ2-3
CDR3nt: TGTGCCAGCAGCCAAGAGGCTAGCGGGAGCACAGATACGCAGTATTTT
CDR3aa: CASSQEASGSTDTQYF

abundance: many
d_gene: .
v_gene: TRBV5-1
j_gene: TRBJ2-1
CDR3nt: TGCGCCAGCAGGAGACCTCACACGGGTTACAATGAGCAGTTCTTC
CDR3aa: CASRRPHTGYNEQFF

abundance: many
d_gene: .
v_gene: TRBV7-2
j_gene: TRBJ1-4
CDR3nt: TGTGCCAGCAGCTTAACGTACAGTGAAAAACTGTTTTTT
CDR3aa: CASSLTYSEKLFF

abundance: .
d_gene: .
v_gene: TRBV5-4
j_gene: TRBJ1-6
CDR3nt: TGTGCCAGCAGCTTGGACAGGACCAATTCACCCCTCCACTTT
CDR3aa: CASSLDRTNSPLHF

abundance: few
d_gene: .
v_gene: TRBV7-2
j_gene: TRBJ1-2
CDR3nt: TGTGCCAGCAGCTTAGACGCGGCAGAGTTTTTATTCCATGGCTACACCTTC
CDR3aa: CASSLDAAEFLFHGYTF

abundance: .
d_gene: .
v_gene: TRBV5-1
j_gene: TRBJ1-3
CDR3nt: TGCGCCAGCAGCTCCGGGACTGTCTCTGGAAACACCATATATTTT
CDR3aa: CASSSGTVSGNTIYF

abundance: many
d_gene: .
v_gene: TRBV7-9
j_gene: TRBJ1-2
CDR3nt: TGTGCCAGCAGCTTGGGGGACAACAACTATGGCTACACCTTC
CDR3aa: CASSLGDNNYGYTF

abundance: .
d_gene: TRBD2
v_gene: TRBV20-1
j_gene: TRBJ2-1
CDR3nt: TGCAGTGCTTTGGGACTAGCCTACAATGAGCAGTTCTTC
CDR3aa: CSALGLAYNEQFF

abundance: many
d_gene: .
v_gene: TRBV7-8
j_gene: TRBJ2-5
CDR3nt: TGTGCCAGCAGCTTATTGGTGCGGGAAGAGACCCAGTACTTC
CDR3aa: CASSLLVREETQYF

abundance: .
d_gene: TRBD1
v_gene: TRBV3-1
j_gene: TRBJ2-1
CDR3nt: TGTGCCAGCAGCCAACTCCGGGACAGGGGGGGGAATGAGCAGTTCTTC
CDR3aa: CASSQLRDRGGNEQFF

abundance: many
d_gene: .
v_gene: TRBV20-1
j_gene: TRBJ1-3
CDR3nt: TGCAGTGCTGGTACAGGGTCTGGAAACACCATATATTTT
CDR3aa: CSAGTGSGNTIYF

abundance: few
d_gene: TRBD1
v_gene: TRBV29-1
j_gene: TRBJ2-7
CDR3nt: TGCAGCGTTGTGGCCCCGGGACAGGGGACCTACGAGCAGTACTTC
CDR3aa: CSVVAPGQGTYEQYF

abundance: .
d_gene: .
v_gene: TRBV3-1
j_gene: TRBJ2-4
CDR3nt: TGTGCCAGCAGCCTAGGGGGGGCCGGAAACATTCAGTACTTC
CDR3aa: CASSLGGAGNIQYF

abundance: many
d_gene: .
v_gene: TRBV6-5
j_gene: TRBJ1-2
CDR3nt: TGTGCCAGCAATAAGGGGGGGAATTATGGCTACACCTTC
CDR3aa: CASNKGGNYGYTF

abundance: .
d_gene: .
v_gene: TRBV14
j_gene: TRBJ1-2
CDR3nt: TGTGCCAGCAGCCCGCCGTGGAGGGTCGGTGGCTACACCTTC
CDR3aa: CASSPPWRVGGYTF

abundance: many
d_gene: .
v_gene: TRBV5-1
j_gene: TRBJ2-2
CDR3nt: TGCGCCAGCCTCGTCAGTGACGCCGGGGAGCTGTTTTTT
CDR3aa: CASLVSDAGELFF